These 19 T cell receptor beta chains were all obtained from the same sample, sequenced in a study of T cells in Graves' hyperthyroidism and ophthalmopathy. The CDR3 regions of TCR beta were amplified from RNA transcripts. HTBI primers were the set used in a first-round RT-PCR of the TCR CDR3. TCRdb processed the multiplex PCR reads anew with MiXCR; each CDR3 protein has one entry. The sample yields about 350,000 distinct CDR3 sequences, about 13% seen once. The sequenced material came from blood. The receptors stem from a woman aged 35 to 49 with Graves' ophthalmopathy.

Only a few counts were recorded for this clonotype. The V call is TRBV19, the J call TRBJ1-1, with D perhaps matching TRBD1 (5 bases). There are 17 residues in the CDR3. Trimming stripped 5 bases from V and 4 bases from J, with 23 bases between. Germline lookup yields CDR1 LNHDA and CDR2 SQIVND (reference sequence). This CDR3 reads CASSPLGRLMVGTEAFF. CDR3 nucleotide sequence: TGTGCCAGTAGTCCCCTGGGGCGGTTGATGGTGGGCACTGAAGCTTTCTTT. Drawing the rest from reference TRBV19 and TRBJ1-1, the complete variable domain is DGGITQSPKYLFRKEGQNVTLSCEQNLNHDAMYWYRQDPGQGLRLIYYSQIVNDFQKGDIAEGYSVSREKKESFPLTVTSAQKNPTAFYLCASSPLGRLMVGTEAFFGQGTRLTVV.

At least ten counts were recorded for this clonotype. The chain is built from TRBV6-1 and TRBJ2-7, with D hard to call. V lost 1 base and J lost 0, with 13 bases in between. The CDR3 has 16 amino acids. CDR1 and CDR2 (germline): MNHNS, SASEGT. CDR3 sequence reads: CASSEDYRRDSYEQYF. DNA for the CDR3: TGTGCCAGCAGTGAAGATTACAGAAGGGACTCCTACGAGCAGTACTTC.

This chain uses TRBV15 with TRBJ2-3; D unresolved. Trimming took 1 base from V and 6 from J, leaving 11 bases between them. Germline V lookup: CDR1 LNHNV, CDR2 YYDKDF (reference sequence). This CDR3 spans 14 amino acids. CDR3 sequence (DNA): TGTGCCACCAGCAGAGCTTTTGGGTTGGATACGCAGTATTTT. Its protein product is CATSRAFGLDTQYF.

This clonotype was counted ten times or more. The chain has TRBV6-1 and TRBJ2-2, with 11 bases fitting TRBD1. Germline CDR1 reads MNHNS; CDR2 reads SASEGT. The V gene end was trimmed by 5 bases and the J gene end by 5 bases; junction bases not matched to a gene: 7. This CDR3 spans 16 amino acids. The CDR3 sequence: CASSYWDRGWTGELFF. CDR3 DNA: TGTGCCAGCAGTTACTGGGACAGGGGGTGGACCGGGGAGCTGTTTTTT.

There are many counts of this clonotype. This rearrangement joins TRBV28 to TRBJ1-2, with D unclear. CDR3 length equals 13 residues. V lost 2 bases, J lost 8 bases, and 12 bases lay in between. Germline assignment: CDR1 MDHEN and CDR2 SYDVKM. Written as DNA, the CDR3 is TGTGCCAGCAGTTTAGGGAGCGCCGGAGGCTACACCTTC. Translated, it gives CASSLGSAGGYTF.

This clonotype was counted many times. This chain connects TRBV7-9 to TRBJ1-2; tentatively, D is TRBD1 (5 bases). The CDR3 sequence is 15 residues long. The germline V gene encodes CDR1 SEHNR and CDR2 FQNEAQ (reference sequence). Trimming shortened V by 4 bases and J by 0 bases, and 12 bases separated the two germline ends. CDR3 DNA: TGTGCCAGCAGCTCCGGAACAGGTGCTAACTATGGCTACACCTTC. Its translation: CASSSGTGANYGYTF.

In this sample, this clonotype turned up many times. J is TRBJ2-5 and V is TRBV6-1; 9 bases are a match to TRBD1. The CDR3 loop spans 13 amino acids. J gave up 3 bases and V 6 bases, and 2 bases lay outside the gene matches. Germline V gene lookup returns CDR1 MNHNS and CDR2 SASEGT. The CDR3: CASRDRGEETQYF. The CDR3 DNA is TGTGCCAGCAGGGACAGGGGTGAAGAGACCCAGTACTTC.

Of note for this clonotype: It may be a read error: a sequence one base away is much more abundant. The CDR3 sequence is CAWSTGGASFERYF. DNA for the CDR3: TGTGCCTGGAGTACAGGGGGAGCTTCGTTCGAGCGGTACTTC. The chain combines TRBV30 with TRBJ2-7; 8 bases map to TRBD1. The CDR3 is made up of 14 amino acids. CDR1 and CDR2 (germline): GTSNPN, SVGIG (reference sequence).

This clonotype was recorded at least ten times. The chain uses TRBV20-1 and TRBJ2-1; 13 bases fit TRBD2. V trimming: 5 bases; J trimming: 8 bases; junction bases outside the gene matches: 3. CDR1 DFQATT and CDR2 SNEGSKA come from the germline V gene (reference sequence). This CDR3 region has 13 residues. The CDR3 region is CSAWTSGSYEQFF. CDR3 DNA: TGCAGTGCTTGGACTAGCGGGAGCTATGAGCAGTTCTTC.

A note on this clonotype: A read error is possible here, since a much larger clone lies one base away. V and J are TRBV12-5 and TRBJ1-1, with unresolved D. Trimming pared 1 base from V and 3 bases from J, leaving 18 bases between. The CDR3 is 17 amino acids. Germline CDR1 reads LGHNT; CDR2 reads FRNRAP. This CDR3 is CASGLGGYEGLDTEAFF. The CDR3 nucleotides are TGTGCTAGTGGTTTGGGGGGTTATGAGGGTCTGGACACTGAAGCTTTCTTT.

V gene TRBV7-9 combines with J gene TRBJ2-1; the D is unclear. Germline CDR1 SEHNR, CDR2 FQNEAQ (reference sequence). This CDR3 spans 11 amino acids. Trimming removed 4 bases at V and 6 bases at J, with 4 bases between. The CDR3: CASSSINEQFF. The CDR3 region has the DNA TGTGCCAGCAGCTCGATCAATGAGCAGTTCTTC.

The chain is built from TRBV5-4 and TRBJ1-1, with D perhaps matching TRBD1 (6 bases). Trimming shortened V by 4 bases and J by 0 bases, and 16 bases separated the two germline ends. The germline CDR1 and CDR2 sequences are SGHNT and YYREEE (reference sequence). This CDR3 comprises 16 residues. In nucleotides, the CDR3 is TGTGCCAGCAGCCGCACCGGGACATACATGAACACTGAAGCTTTCTTT. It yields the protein CASSRTGTYMNTEAFF.

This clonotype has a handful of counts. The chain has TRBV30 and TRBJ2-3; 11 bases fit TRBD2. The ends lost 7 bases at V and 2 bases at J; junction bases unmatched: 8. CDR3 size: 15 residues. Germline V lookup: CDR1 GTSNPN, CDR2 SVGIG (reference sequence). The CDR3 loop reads CAFYGTSGFTDTQYF. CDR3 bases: TGTGCCTTTTACGGGACTAGCGGATTCACAGATACGCAGTATTTT.

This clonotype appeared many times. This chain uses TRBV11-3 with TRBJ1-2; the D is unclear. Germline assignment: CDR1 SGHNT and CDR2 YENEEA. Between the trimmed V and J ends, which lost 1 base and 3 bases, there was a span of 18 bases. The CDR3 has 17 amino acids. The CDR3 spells CASSLGGGLVDYYGYTF. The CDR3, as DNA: TGTGCCAGCAGCTTAGGAGGAGGGCTTGTCGATTACTATGGCTACACCTTC.

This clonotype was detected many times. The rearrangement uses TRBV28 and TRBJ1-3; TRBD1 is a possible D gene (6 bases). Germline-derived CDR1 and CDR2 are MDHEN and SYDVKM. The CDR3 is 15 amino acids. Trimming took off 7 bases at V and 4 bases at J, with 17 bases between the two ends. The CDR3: CASTQQGTLGNTIYF. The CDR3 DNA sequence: TGTGCCAGCACCCAGCAGGGGACTCTCGGAAACACCATATATTTT.

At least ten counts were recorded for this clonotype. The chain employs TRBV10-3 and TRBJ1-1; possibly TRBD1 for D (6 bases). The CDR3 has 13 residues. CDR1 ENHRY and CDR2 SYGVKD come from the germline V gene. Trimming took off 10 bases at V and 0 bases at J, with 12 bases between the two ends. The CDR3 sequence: CATQDSMNTEAFF. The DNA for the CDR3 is TGTGCCACGCAGGACAGCATGAACACTGAAGCTTTCTTT.

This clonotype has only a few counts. The chain's CDR3 is CASSYLTDVNTEAFF. The CDR3 coding sequence is TGTGCCAGCAGTTACCTGACAGATGTGAACACTGAAGCTTTCTTT. This chain uses TRBV12-3 or TRBV12-4 with TRBJ1-1; a possible D gene is TRBD1 (5 bases). This CDR3 is built from 15 residues. V dropped 4 bases and J dropped 0 bases, with 12 bases sitting between them.

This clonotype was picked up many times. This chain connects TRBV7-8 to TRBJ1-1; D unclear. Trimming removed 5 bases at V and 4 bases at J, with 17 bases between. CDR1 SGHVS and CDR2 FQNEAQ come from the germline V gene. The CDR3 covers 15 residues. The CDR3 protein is CASSTDEGSGTEAFF. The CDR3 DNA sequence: TGTGCCAGCAGCACGGACGAGGGAAGCGGCACTGAAGCTTTCTTT.

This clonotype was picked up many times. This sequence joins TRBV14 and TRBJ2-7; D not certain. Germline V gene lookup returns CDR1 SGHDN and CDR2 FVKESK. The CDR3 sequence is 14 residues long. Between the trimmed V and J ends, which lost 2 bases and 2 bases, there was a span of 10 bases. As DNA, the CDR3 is TGTGCCAGCAGCCAAAGGGCCTCACCCTACGAGCAGTACTTC. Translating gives CASSQRASPYEQYF.